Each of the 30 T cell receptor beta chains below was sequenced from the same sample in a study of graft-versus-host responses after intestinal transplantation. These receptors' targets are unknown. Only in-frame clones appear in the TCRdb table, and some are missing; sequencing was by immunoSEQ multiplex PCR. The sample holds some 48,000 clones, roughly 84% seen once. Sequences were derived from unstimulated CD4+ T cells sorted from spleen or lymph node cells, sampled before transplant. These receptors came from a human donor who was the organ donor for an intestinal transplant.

The DNA of the CDR3 is TGCGCCAGCAGTGACGGGACTCGTCCGGACGGTGAGCAGTTCTTC. It is translated as CASSDGTRPDGEQFF. The genes are TRBV10-1 and TRBJ2-1; weak D call: TRBD2 (6 bases). Trimming left V 3 bases short and J 9 bases short, with 18 bases between. The CDR3 sequence is 15 residues long. CDR1 WNHNN and CDR2 SYGVQD come from the germline V gene (reference sequence).

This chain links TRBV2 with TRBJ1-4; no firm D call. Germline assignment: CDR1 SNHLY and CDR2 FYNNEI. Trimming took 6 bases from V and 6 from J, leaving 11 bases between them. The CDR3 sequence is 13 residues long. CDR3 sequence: CASRDGTYEKLFF. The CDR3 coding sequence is TGTGCCAGCAGGGATGGCACCTATGAAAAACTGTTTTTT.

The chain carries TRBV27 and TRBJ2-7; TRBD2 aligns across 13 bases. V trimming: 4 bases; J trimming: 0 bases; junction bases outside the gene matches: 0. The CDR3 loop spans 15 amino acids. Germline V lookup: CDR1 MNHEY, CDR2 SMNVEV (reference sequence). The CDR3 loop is CASSWTSGSSYEQYF. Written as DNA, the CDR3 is TGTGCCAGCAGTTGGACTAGCGGGAGCTCCTACGAGCAGTACTTC.

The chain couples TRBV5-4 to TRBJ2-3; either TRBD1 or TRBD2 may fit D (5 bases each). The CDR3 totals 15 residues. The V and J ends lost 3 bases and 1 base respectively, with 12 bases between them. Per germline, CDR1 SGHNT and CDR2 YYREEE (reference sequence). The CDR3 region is CASSSVRGRTDTQYF. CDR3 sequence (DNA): TGTGCCAGCAGCTCCGTCCGGGGACGCACAGATACGCAGTATTTT.

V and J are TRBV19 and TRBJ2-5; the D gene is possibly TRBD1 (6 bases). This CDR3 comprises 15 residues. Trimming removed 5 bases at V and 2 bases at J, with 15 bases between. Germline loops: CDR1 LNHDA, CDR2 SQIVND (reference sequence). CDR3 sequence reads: CASSVSGHIQETQYF. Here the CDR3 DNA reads TGTGCCAGTAGTGTCTCGGGACACATACAAGAGACCCAGTACTTC. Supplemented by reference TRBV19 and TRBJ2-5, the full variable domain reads DGGITQSPKYLFRKEGQNVTLSCEQNLNHDAMYWYRQDPGQGLRLIYYSQIVNDFQKGDIAEGYSVSREKKESFPLTVTSAQKNPTAFYLCASSVSGHIQETQYFGPGTRLLVL.

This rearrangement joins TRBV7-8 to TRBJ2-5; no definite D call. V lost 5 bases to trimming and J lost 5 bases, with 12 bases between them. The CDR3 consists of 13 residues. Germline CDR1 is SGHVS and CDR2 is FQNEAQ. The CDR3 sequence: CASSNERRETQYF. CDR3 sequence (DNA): TGTGCCAGCAGCAACGAACGTAGGGAGACCCAGTACTTC.

The CDR3 bases are TGTGCCAGCAGTGAAAGAATAAAGGGATTTCATTTT. Its translation: CASSERIKGFHF. The rearrangement links TRBV6-5 to TRBJ1-5; no firm D call. V was cut by 5 bases and J by 16 bases, with 18 bases left in between. Germline V gives CDR1 MNHEY, CDR2 SVGAGI. CDR3 length: 12 amino acids.

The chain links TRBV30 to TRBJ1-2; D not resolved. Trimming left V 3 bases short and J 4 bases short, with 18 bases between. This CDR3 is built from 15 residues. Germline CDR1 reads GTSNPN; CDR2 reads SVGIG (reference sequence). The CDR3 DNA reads TGTGCCTGGAGCGTAACCTTGGTCCTTGGCTATGGCTACACCTTC. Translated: CAWSVTLVLGYGYTF. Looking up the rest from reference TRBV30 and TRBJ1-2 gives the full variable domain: SQTIHQWPATLVQPVGSPLSLECTVEGTSNPNLYWYRQAAGRGLQLLFYSVGIGQISSEVPQNLSASRPQDRQFILSSKKLLLSDSGFYLCAWSVTLVLGYGYTFGSGTRLTVV.

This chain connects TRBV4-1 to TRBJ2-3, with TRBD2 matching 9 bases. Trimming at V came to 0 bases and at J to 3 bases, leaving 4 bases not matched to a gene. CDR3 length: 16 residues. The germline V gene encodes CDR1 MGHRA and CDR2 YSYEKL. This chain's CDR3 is CASSQDFLAGTDTQYF. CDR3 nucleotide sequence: TGCGCCAGCAGCCAAGATTTCCTAGCGGGGACAGATACGCAGTATTTT.

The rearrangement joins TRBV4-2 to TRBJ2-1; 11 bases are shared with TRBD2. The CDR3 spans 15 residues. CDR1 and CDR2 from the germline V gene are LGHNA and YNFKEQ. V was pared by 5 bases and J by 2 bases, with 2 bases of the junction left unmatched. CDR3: CASSFSGRAYNEQFF. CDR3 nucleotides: TGTGCCAGCAGCTTTAGCGGGAGGGCCTACAATGAGCAGTTCTTC.

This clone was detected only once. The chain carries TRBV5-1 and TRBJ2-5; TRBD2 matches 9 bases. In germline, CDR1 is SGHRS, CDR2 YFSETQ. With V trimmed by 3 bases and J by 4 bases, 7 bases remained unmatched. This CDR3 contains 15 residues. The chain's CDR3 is CASSSLAGQRETQYF. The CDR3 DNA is TGCGCCAGCAGCTCCCTAGCGGGACAGAGAGAGACCCAGTACTTC.

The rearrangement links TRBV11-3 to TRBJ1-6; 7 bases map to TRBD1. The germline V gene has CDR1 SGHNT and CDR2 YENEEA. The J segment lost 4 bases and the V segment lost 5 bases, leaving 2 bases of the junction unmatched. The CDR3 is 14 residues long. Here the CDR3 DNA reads TGTGCCAGCAGCACAGGGGCGTATAATTCACCCCTCCACTTT. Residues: CASSTGAYNSPLHF. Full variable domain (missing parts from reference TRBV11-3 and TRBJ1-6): EAGVVQSPRYKIIEKKQPVAFWCNPISGHNTLYWYLQNLGQGPELLIRYENEEAVDDSQLPKDRFSAERLKGVDSTLKIQPAELGDSAVYLCASSTGAYNSPLHFGNGTRLTVT.

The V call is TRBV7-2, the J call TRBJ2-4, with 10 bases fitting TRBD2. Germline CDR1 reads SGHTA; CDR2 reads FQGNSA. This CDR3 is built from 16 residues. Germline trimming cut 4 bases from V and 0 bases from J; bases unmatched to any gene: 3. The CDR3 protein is CASSYRLAGAKNIQYF. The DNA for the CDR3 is TGTGCCAGCAGCTACCGACTAGCGGGAGCCAAAAACATTCAGTACTTC. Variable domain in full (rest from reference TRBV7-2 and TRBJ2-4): GAGVSQSPSNKVTEKGKDVELRCDPISGHTALYWYRQSLGQGLEFLIYFQGNSAPDKSGLPSDRFSAERTGGSVSTLTIQRTQQEDSAVYLCASSYRLAGAKNIQYFGAGTRLSVL.

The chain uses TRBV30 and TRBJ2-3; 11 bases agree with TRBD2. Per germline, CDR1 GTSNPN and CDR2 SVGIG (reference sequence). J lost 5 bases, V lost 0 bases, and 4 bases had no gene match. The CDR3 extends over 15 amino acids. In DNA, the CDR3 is TGTGCCTGGAGTGTACTAGCGGGAGTGGTAGATACGCAGTATTTT. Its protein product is CAWSVLAGVVDTQYF.

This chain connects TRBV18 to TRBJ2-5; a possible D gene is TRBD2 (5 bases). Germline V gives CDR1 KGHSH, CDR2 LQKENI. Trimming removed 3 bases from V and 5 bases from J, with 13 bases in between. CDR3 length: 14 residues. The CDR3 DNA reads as TGTGCCAGCTCACCTAGGAGGACCGAGGAGACCCAGTACTTC. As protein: CASSPRRTEETQYF.

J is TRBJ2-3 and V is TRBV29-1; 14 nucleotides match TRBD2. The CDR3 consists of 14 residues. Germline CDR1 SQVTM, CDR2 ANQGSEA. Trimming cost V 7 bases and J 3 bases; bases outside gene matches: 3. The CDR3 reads CSARTSGRTDTQYF. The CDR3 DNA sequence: TGCAGCGCCCGGACTAGCGGGAGGACAGATACGCAGTATTTT.

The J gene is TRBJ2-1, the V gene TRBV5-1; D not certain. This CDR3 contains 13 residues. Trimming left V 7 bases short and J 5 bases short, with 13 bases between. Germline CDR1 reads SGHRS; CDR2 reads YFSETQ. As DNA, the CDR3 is TGCGCCAGCGGTAGGCGTGGGGACAATGAGCAGTTCTTC. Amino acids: CASGRRGDNEQFF.

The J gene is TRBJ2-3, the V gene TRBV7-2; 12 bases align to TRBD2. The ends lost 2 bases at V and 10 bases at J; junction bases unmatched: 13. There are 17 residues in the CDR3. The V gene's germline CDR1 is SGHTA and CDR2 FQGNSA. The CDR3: CASSLTLAGGPLRAQYF. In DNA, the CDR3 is TGTGCCAGCAGCTTAACACTAGCGGGAGGCCCCCTCCGGGCGCAGTATTTT.

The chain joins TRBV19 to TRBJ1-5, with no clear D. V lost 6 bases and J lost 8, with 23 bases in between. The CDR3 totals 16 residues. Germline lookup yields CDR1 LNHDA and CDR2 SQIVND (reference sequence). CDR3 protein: CASRVNLGGSAEPQHF. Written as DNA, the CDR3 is TGTGCCAGTAGGGTGAACTTGGGAGGCTCCGCGGAGCCCCAGCATTTT.

This CDR3 reads CASSGRTGGINGYTF. The CDR3 DNA sequence: TGTGCCAGTAGTGGACGGACAGGGGGCATAAATGGCTACACCTTC. The genes are TRBV19 and TRBJ1-2; TRBD1 aligns across 11 bases. The germline V gene encodes CDR1 LNHDA and CDR2 SQIVND (reference sequence). This CDR3 is built from 15 residues. The ends lost 5 bases at V and 6 bases at J; junction bases unmatched: 8.

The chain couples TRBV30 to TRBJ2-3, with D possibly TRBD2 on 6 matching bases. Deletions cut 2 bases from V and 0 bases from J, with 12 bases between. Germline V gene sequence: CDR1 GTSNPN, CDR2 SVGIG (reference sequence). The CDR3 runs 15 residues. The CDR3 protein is CAWSSLASSTDTQYF. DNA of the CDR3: TGTGCCTGGAGTTCCCTAGCGTCTAGCACAGATACGCAGTATTTT.

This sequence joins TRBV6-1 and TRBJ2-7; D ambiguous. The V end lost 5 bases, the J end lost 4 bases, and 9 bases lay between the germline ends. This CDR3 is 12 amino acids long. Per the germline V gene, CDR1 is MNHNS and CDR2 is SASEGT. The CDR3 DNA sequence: TGTGCCAGCAGTCCCCTAGATTACGAGCAGTACTTC. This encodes CASSPLDYEQYF.

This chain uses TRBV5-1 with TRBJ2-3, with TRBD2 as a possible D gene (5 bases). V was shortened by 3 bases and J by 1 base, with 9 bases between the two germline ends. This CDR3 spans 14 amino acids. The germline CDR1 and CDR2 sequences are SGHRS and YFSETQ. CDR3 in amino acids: CASSSGDRTDTQYF. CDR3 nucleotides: TGCGCCAGCAGCTCCGGGGATCGCACAGATACGCAGTATTTT.

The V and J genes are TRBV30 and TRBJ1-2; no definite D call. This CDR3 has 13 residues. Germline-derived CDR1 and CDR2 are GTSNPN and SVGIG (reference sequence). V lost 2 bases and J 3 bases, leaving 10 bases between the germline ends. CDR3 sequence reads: CAWSRRADYGYTF. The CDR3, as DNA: TGTGCCTGGAGTAGGCGGGCAGACTATGGCTACACCTTC.

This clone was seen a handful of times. The CDR3 here is CASTPSGLPNTGELFF. As DNA, the CDR3 is TGTGCCAGCACCCCCTCAGGACTTCCGAACACCGGGGAGCTGTTTTTT. The chain employs TRBV27 and TRBJ2-2; the D gene is possibly TRBD2 (5 bases). The length of the CDR3 is 16 residues. V lost 7 bases and J 0 bases, leaving 15 bases between the germline ends. The V gene's germline CDR1 is MNHEY and CDR2 SMNVEV (reference sequence).

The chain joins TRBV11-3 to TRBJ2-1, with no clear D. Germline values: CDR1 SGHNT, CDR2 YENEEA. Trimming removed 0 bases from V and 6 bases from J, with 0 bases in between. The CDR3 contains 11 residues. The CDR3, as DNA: TGTGCCAGCAGCTTAGACAATGAGCAGTTCTTC. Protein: CASSLDNEQFF.

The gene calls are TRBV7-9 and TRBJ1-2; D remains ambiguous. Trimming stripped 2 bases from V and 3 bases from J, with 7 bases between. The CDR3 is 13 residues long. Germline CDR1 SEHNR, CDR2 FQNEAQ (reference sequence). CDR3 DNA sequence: TGTGCCAGCAGCTTATTGGCGGACTATGGCTACACCTTC. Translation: CASSLLADYGYTF.

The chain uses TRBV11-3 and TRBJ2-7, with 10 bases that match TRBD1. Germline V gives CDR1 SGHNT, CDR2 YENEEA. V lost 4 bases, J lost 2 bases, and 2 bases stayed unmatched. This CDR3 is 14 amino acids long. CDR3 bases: TGTGCCAGCAGCTGGGGACAGGGGACCTACGAGCAGTACTTC. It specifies CASSWGQGTYEQYF. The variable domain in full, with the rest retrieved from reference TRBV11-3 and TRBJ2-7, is EAGVVQSPRYKIIEKKQPVAFWCNPISGHNTLYWYLQNLGQGPELLIRYENEEAVDDSQLPKDRFSAERLKGVDSTLKIQPAELGDSAVYLCASSWGQGTYEQYFGPGTRLTVT.

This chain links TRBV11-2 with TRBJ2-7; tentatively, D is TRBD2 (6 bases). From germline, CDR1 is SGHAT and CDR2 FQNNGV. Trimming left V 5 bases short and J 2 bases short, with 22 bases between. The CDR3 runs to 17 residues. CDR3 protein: CASSTTSGALAPYEQYF. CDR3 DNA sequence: TGTGCCAGCAGCACCACCTCGGGAGCCCTCGCCCCCTACGAGCAGTACTTC.

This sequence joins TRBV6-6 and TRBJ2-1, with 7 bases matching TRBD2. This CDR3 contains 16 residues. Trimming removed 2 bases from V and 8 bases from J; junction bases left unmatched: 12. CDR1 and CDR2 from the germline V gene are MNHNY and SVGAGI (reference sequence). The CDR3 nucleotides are TGTGCCAGCAGTTACCCCCGTTCGGGGGGTCGGGATGAGCAGTTCTTC. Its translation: CASSYPRSGGRDEQFF.